This is a list of T cell receptor beta chains from one sample in a study of patients and donors after allogeneic stem cell transplantation. Each CDR3 protein gets one entry after TCRdb re-called the RT-PCR reads with MiXCR. The sample consists of hundreds of thousands of distinct CDR3 sequences, 16% of them appearing once. Sequences were obtained from blood, either unsorted or a sorted T cell fraction (not recorded which). These TCRs come from a human donor who was either an allogeneic HSCT recipient or a stem cell or donor lymphocyte infusion donor (not recorded which). It is not recorded whose cells these are; they may come from a transplant donor. CDR3s include the opening cysteine and the closing phenylalanine or tryptophan. The order of the fields is CDR3 DNA, CDR3 protein, clone size, V gene, J gene, D gene. A D gene is named only where the DNA matches it firmly. Only some rows state a clone size, as once, few, many or a class for expanded clones.

CDR3 DNA: TGTGCCAGCTCACCAAGGGCTGAACATCAGCCCCAGCATTTT; CDR3 protein: CASSPRAEHQPQHF; clone size: few; V gene: TRBV18; J gene: TRBJ1-5; D gene: -
CDR3 DNA: TGCAGCGCCTCGCGGGGGACAGGGACGTCTGGAAACACCATATATTTT; CDR3 protein: CSASRGTGTSGNTIYF; clone size: few; V gene: TRBV29-1; J gene: TRBJ1-3; D gene: TRBD1
CDR3 DNA: TGTGCCAGCAGTCGAGGACAGAAAATAGGCACTGAAGCTTTCTTT; CDR3 protein: CASSRGQKIGTEAFF; clone size: few; V gene: TRBV6-1; J gene: TRBJ1-1; D gene: -
CDR3 DNA: TGTGCCAGCAGTGAAGCTTTTGGCTACACCTTC; CDR3 protein: CASSEAFGYTF; clone size: -; V gene: TRBV6-1; J gene: TRBJ1-2; D gene: -
CDR3 DNA: TGTGCCAGCAGCTTAGAAGGCCACAGGGGCTATGGCTACACCTTC; CDR3 protein: CASSLEGHRGYGYTF; clone size: -; V gene: TRBV7-8; J gene: TRBJ1-2; D gene: TRBD1
CDR3 DNA: TGTGCCAGCAGCTTAAAGACAGGGGACTATGGCTACACCTTC; CDR3 protein: CASSLKTGDYGYTF; clone size: few; V gene: TRBV7-9; J gene: TRBJ1-2; D gene: TRBD1
CDR3 DNA: TGCAGCGTTGGGACAGGGGTAACTGAAGCTTTCTTT; CDR3 protein: CSVGTGVTEAFF; clone size: few; V gene: TRBV29-1; J gene: TRBJ1-1; D gene: TRBD1
CDR3 DNA: TGTGCCAGCAGCACCAGTGGGGGGACAGCTTTCTTT; CDR3 protein: CASSTSGGTAFF; clone size: -; V gene: TRBV7-2; J gene: TRBJ1-1; D gene: -
CDR3 DNA: TGTGCCAGCAGCCAAGATACAGGGGGTAATTCCCCTCGGCGTTACACCTTC; CDR3 protein: CASSQDTGGNSPRRYTF; clone size: -; V gene: TRBV14; J gene: TRBJ1-2; D gene: TRBD1
CDR3 DNA: TGTGCCAGCAGTCTCTCACAGGGGGCTAACTATGGCTACACCTTC; CDR3 protein: CASSLSQGANYGYTF; clone size: few; V gene: TRBV12-3/TRBV12-4; J gene: TRBJ1-2; D gene: TRBD1
CDR3 DNA: TGTGCCACGGAACAGGGTGGGAACACTGAAGCTTTCTTT; CDR3 protein: CATEQGGNTEAFF; clone size: few; V gene: TRBV10-3; J gene: TRBJ1-1; D gene: -
CDR3 DNA: TGTGCCAGCAGCTTAGATTTGCGACAGACTTATGGCTACACCTTC; CDR3 protein: CASSLDLRQTYGYTF; clone size: -; V gene: TRBV13; J gene: TRBJ1-2; D gene: -
CDR3 DNA: TGCAGTGCGGGACAGGGAAAGGGTAATCAGCCCCAGCATTTT; CDR3 protein: CSAGQGKGNQPQHF; clone size: -; V gene: TRBV20-1; J gene: TRBJ1-5; D gene: TRBD1
CDR3 DNA: TGCGCCAGCAGCTTGGAGGGCAGATGGACTGAAGCTTTCTTT; CDR3 protein: CASSLEGRWTEAFF; clone size: few; V gene: TRBV5-1; J gene: TRBJ1-1; D gene: -
CDR3 DNA: TGCAGCGCACGGGGGAGGGGAGAGGGCGGTGAGCAGTTCTTC; CDR3 protein: CSARGRGEGGEQFF; clone size: -; V gene: TRBV29-1; J gene: TRBJ2-1; D gene: TRBD2
CDR3 DNA: TGTGCCAGCAGCTTAATAGGCTCAAACAATGAGCAGTTCTTC; CDR3 protein: CASSLIGSNNEQFF; clone size: few; V gene: TRBV7-2; J gene: TRBJ2-1; D gene: -
CDR3 DNA: TGTGCCAGCAGCGGGGGGACTAGCGGCAAAGAGACCCAGTACTTC; CDR3 protein: CASSGGTSGKETQYF; clone size: few; V gene: TRBV11-2; J gene: TRBJ2-5; D gene: TRBD2
CDR3 DNA: TGTGCCAGCAGCTGGACAGGGGTTGGTCGTCCCGGGGAGCTGTTTTTT; CDR3 protein: CASSWTGVGRPGELFF; clone size: -; V gene: TRBV6-1; J gene: TRBJ2-2; D gene: TRBD1
CDR3 DNA: TGTGCCAGCAACCACAGGGCGGGCAATCAGCCCCAGCATTTT; CDR3 protein: CASNHRAGNQPQHF; clone size: -; V gene: TRBV7-2; J gene: TRBJ1-5; D gene: -
CDR3 DNA: TGCAGTGCTAGTACCGCAGGTGGCAATCAGCCCCAGCATTTT; CDR3 protein: CSASTAGGNQPQHF; clone size: -; V gene: TRBV20-1; J gene: TRBJ1-5; D gene: -
CDR3 DNA: TGTGCCAGCACCCAAGGGGTAAACGAGCAGTACTTC; CDR3 protein: CASTQGVNEQYF; clone size: -; V gene: TRBV6-5; J gene: TRBJ2-7; D gene: -
CDR3 DNA: TGCGCCAGCAGCTTGGCCCCAAGACAGGGAAGGTCACCCCTCCACTTT; CDR3 protein: CASSLAPRQGRSPLHF; clone size: -; V gene: TRBV5-1; J gene: TRBJ1-6; D gene: TRBD1
CDR3 DNA: TGTGCCAGCAGCTTGTGGCCCCAGGGCGCTGGGTCAGATACGCAGTATTTT; CDR3 protein: CASSLWPQGAGSDTQYF; clone size: -; V gene: TRBV7-2; J gene: TRBJ2-3; D gene: -
CDR3 DNA: TGTGCCAGCAAGGGTGGAGCCCTCAACTTCCCGAACACCGGGGAGCTGTTTTTT; CDR3 protein: CASKGGALNFPNTGELFF; clone size: few; V gene: TRBV2; J gene: TRBJ2-2; D gene: -
CDR3 DNA: TGCGCCAGCAGCCTAGGGGGGCCTGAAGCTTTCTTT; CDR3 protein: CASSLGGPEAFF; clone size: few; V gene: TRBV5-1; J gene: TRBJ1-1; D gene: -
CDR3 DNA: TGTGCCACCAGCAGAGATCGGGTACCAAGCGGCTACACCTTC; CDR3 protein: CATSRDRVPSGYTF; clone size: -; V gene: TRBV15; J gene: TRBJ1-2; D gene: -
CDR3 DNA: TGTGCCAGCAGCCAGGGCCCGAACACCGGGGAGCTGTTTTTT; CDR3 protein: CASSQGPNTGELFF; clone size: -; V gene: TRBV3-1; J gene: TRBJ2-2; D gene: -
CDR3 DNA: TGCGCCAGGAGTCCGGGACACCACTACGAGCAGTACTTC; CDR3 protein: CARSPGHHYEQYF; clone size: once; V gene: TRBV23-1; J gene: TRBJ2-7; D gene: -
CDR3 DNA: TGTGCCAGCAGCCTTTACGATGGAGATACGCAGTATTTT; CDR3 protein: CASSLYDGDTQYF; clone size: -; V gene: TRBV7-8; J gene: TRBJ2-3; D gene: -
CDR3 DNA: TGTGCCAGCAGCCTCCAGGAGACTACTTACCACTCTGGGGCCAACGTCCTGACTTTC; CDR3 protein: CASSLQETTYHSGANVLTF; clone size: few; V gene: TRBV14; J gene: TRBJ2-6; D gene: -
CDR3 DNA: TGTGCCAGCCGGGGTGGACAGGGCACCGACGAGCAGTACTTC; CDR3 protein: CASRGGQGTDEQYF; clone size: few; V gene: TRBV7-2; J gene: TRBJ2-7; D gene: TRBD1
CDR3 DNA: TGCGCCAGCAGCTCCTTATTCGGGACTAGCGGGAACAACAAAGAGACCCAGTACTTC; CDR3 protein: CASSSLFGTSGNNKETQYF; clone size: few; V gene: TRBV5-1; J gene: TRBJ2-5; D gene: TRBD2
CDR3 DNA: TGTGCCAGCAGTACCCAGGGGCTAGCGGGAGTGGGAGAGACCCAGTACTTC; CDR3 protein: CASSTQGLAGVGETQYF; clone size: -; V gene: TRBV11-3; J gene: TRBJ2-5; D gene: TRBD2
CDR3 DNA: TGCGCCAGCAGCCCCCGGGACAGCGTGTTCAACACTGAAGCTTTCTTT; CDR3 protein: CASSPRDSVFNTEAFF; clone size: few; V gene: TRBV4-1; J gene: TRBJ1-1; D gene: TRBD1
CDR3 DNA: TGTGCCAGCAGCTTAGCGCGGTCGGGCAATCAGTACTTC; CDR3 protein: CASSLARSGNQYF; clone size: -; V gene: TRBV7-9; J gene: TRBJ2-4; D gene: -